The 22 T cell receptor beta chains listed next were all sequenced from one sample in a study of chemoradiotherapy in HPV16-positive cancers (dated by TCRdb to between 2021 and 2022). Libraries were made using the immunoSEQ multiplex PCR assay. TCRdb's version of the immuneACCESS table is confined to in-frame rearrangements and falls short of the full clone set. An unresolved V gene accounts for under half of the shortfall where checked; the remainder is of unknown origin. The sample includes roughly 19,000 clones, with roughly 80% observed a single time. Clones ranked in the top ten supply 3% to 4% of the sample. The material was blood, obtained from a patient who underwent chemoradiotherapy. These TCRs come from a human donor with HPV-associated anogenital cancer.

Only a few counts were recorded for this clone. The chain carries TRBV19 and TRBJ1-1; D is possibly TRBD1 (5 bases). The length of the CDR3 is 18 residues. CDR1 and CDR2 from the germline V gene are LNHDA and SQIVND (reference sequence). V was trimmed by 0 bases and J by 8 bases, leaving 25 bases between them. CDR3 region: CASSIDISMGVIYGEAFF. The CDR3 nucleotides are TGTGCCAGTAGTATAGATATTAGTATGGGGGTTATTTACGGCGAAGCTTTCTTT.

This clone has only one observation. The chain combines TRBV28 with TRBJ1-2, with no clear D. From germline, CDR1 is MDHEN and CDR2 SYDVKM. The CDR3 contains 14 residues. V shed 2 bases and J shed 4 bases, with 11 bases lying between them. This CDR3 is CASSLASAIYGYTF. For the CDR3, the DNA is TGTGCCAGCAGTTTAGCCTCAGCCATCTATGGCTACACCTTC.

V usage is TRBV29-1 and J usage is TRBJ2-5; D possibly corresponds to TRBD2 (7 bases). The J call may be in error: the DNA end matches TRBJ2-7 better. CDR1 is SQVTM and CDR2 is ANQGSEA in the germline V gene. The CDR3 is 15 residues long. CDR3 residues: CSVTGRGGFSYEQYF. The CDR3 coding sequence is TGCAGCGTTACGGGGAGGGGGGGCTTTTCCTACGAGCAGTACTTC.

The chain couples TRBV6-5 to TRBJ2-7; 12 positions agree with TRBD2. CDR1 is MNHEY and CDR2 is SVGAGI in the germline V gene. V shed 6 bases and J 3 bases; nucleotides not matched to a gene: 3. The CDR3 loop spans 14 amino acids. CDR3 protein: CASSPSGGVYEQYF. The CDR3 DNA reads TGTGCCAGCAGCCCTAGCGGGGGGGTCTACGAGCAGTACTTC.

This clone showed up just once. The chain links TRBV7-6 to TRBJ1-3; D is unclear. The CDR3 consists of 14 residues. Trimming took 4 bases from V and 0 from J, leaving 7 bases between them. Germline CDR1 and CDR2: SGHVS and FNYEAQ. The CDR3 DNA reads TGTGCCAGCAGCTCACCGGGCTCTGGAAACACCATATATTTT. Its protein product is CASSSPGSGNTIYF.

The genes are TRBV27 and TRBJ1-2; 9 bases are a match to TRBD1. Looked up from germline, CDR1 is MNHEY and CDR2 is SMNVEV (reference sequence). Trimming at V came to 6 bases and at J to 11 bases, leaving 19 bases not matched to a gene. This CDR3 is 16 amino acids long. CDR3 protein: CASSPQFVYTGGGYTF. DNA for the CDR3: TGTGCCAGCAGCCCCCAGTTTGTATACACAGGGGGCGGGTACACCTTC.

The table lists this clone with a few counts. The rearrangement uses TRBV27 and TRBJ2-7; weak D call: TRBD2 (5 bases). V was shortened by 8 bases and J by 4 bases, with 12 bases between the two germline ends. This CDR3 is built from 12 residues. Germline lookup yields CDR1 MNHEY and CDR2 SMNVEV (reference sequence). CDR3 region: CASGSVLYEQYF. Here the CDR3 DNA reads TGTGCCAGCGGTAGCGTCCTATACGAGCAGTACTTC.

This chain joins TRBV7-9 and TRBJ1-1; 8 bases map to TRBD1. The V segment lost 5 bases and the J segment 10 bases; nucleotides outside the gene matches: 9. The CDR3 sequence is 13 residues long. The germline V gene encodes CDR1 SEHNR and CDR2 FQNEAQ (reference sequence). The CDR3 sequence is CASSAGQGPGAFF. The DNA of the CDR3 is TGTGCCAGCAGCGCCGGACAGGGCCCTGGAGCTTTCTTT.

This clone was seen once. This chain connects TRBV9 to TRBJ1-1, with D tentatively TRBD1 (5 bases). CDR1 is SGDLS and CDR2 is YYNGEE in the germline V gene. The CDR3 is made up of 13 amino acids. V was cut by 2 bases and J by 2 bases, with 7 bases left in between. Here the CDR3 reads CASSVDTNTEAFF. CDR3 nucleotides: TGTGCCAGCAGCGTGGACACCAACACTGAAGCTTTCTTT.

The rearrangement joins TRBV19 to TRBJ1-1; the D gene is possibly TRBD1 (5 bases). Germline-derived CDR1 and CDR2 are LNHDA and SQIVND (reference sequence). The V end lost 7 bases, the J end lost 0 bases, and 15 bases lay between the germline ends. This CDR3 is built from 15 residues. CDR3 residues: CASTLTGRVNTEAFF. The CDR3 DNA is TGTGCCAGTACCCTAACGGGGCGTGTGAACACTGAAGCTTTCTTT.

The chain recombines TRBV4-2 with TRBJ2-5; perhaps D is TRBD1 or TRBD2 (6 bases each). The CDR3 has 14 residues. V lost 2 bases, J lost 5 bases, and 12 bases lay in between. Germline V gives CDR1 LGHNA, CDR2 YNFKEQ. In nucleotides, the CDR3 is TGTGCCAGCAGCCAATCCGGGGGCTGGGAGACCCAGTACTTC. Protein product: CASSQSGGWETQYF.

The chain couples TRBV4-3 to TRBJ1-1; D remains ambiguous. With 1 base removed from V and 0 bases from J, the gap between germline ends came to 6 bases. The germline V gene has CDR1 LGHNA and CDR2 YSLEER. This CDR3 is built from 14 residues. Here the CDR3 DNA reads TGCGCCAGCAGCCAAGTACACCTGAACACTGAAGCTTTCTTT. Its protein product is CASSQVHLNTEAFF.

The chain links TRBV4-1 to TRBJ2-5; 7 bases agree with TRBD2. The junction had 4 bases not matched to a gene; V was cut back by 4 bases and J by 5 bases. The CDR3 loop spans 13 amino acids. The germline V gene encodes CDR1 MGHRA and CDR2 YSYEKL. The CDR3 bases are TGCGCCAGCAGCCGGGGAGGGGTGGAGACCCAGTACTTC. Its translation: CASSRGGVETQYF.

This clone has only one observation. The rearrangement uses TRBV19 and TRBJ1-1; D ambiguous. Trimming pared 6 bases from V and 2 bases from J, leaving 10 bases between. Germline loops: CDR1 LNHDA, CDR2 SQIVND (reference sequence). This CDR3 is built from 13 residues. CDR3 region: CASRNYFNTEAFF. DNA of the CDR3: TGTGCCAGTAGGAACTATTTTAACACTGAAGCTTTCTTT.

The chain employs TRBV10-2 and TRBJ1-3; D is possibly TRBD1 (5 bases). Germline CDR1 and CDR2: WSHSY and SAAADI. This CDR3 region has 16 residues. The V and J ends lost 5 bases and 0 bases respectively, with 14 bases between them. CDR3 sequence: CASSREGRSSGNTIYF. The DNA of the CDR3 is TGCGCCAGCAGTCGGGAGGGACGGAGCTCTGGAAACACCATATATTTT.

The J gene is TRBJ2-1, the V gene TRBV6-1; no firm D call. The germline V and J ends were trimmed by 6 bases and 6 bases, with 9 bases remaining between them. The germline gives CDR1 MNHNS, CDR2 SASEGT. The CDR3 length is 12 residues. The CDR3, as DNA: TGTGCCAGCAGGTTGGATCGCAATGAGCAGTTCTTC. Translated, it gives CASRLDRNEQFF.

This clone occurred once. V usage is TRBV7-2 and J usage is TRBJ2-7; 9 nucleotides line up with TRBD2. CDR1 and CDR2 from the germline V gene are SGHTA and FQGNSA. This CDR3 region has 15 residues. V lost 1 base and J lost 7; bases outside the gene matches: 8. CDR3 sequence (DNA): TGTGCCAGCAGCTTAGTGAATAGCGGGGGTCTAGAGCAGTACTTC. Translating it yields CASSLVNSGGLEQYF.

V usage is TRBV5-1 and J usage is TRBJ1-2; no firm D call. V was clipped by 3 bases and J by 0 bases, with 12 bases between them. Germline V gene data show CDR1 as SGHRS and CDR2 as YFSETQ. This CDR3 has 15 amino acids. The CDR3 nucleotides read TGCGCCAGCAGCTCGAGACCGCAAGCTAACTATGGCTACACCTTC. Translation gives CASSSRPQANYGYTF.

This clone was seen a single time. The rearrangement joins TRBV9 to TRBJ1-2; D gene uncertain. The germline CDR1 and CDR2 sequences are SGDLS and YYNGEE. The CDR3 totals 13 residues. The V end lost 0 bases, the J end lost 7 bases, and 10 bases lay between the germline ends. This CDR3 reads CASSVAPEGGYTF. The DNA for the CDR3 is TGTGCCAGCAGCGTAGCCCCCGAGGGTGGCTACACCTTC.

The V and J genes are TRBV19 and TRBJ1-5; 8 bases match TRBD1. The CDR3 has 16 residues. J lost 0 bases, V lost 8 bases, and 9 bases had no gene match. CDR1 is LNHDA and CDR2 is SQIVND in the germline V gene (reference sequence). The DNA for the CDR3 is TGTGCCAGTCAGGACAGGGTGGGTCTTAGCAATCAGCCCCAGCATTTT. Its protein is CASQDRVGLSNQPQHF. Complete variable domain (other parts from reference TRBV19 and TRBJ1-5): DGGITQSPKYLFRKEGQNVTLSCEQNLNHDAMYWYRQDPGQGLRLIYYSQIVNDFQKGDIAEGYSVSREKKESFPLTVTSAQKNPTAFYLCASQDRVGLSNQPQHFGDGTRLSIL.

This clone came up once. The chain links TRBV5-1 to TRBJ2-5; 10 bases line up with TRBD1. Germline V gene lookup returns CDR1 SGHRS and CDR2 YFSETQ. CDR3 length equals 14 residues. V shed 7 bases, J shed 1 base, and the junction held 4 bases outside the gene matches. CDR3 region: CASGTGVLQETQYF. The CDR3 coding sequence is TGCGCCAGCGGGACAGGGGTTCTCCAAGAGACCCAGTACTTC.

The gene calls are TRBV5-1 and TRBJ1-1, with a weak D call TRBD1 (5 bases). This CDR3 comprises 13 residues. Germline V CDR1 and CDR2: SGHRS, YFSETQ. Trimming shortened V by 0 bases and J by 4 bases, and 7 bases separated the two germline ends. The CDR3 DNA is TGCGCCAGCAGCTTGGCAGGGACCACTGAAGCTTTCTTT. Translation: CASSLAGTTEAFF.